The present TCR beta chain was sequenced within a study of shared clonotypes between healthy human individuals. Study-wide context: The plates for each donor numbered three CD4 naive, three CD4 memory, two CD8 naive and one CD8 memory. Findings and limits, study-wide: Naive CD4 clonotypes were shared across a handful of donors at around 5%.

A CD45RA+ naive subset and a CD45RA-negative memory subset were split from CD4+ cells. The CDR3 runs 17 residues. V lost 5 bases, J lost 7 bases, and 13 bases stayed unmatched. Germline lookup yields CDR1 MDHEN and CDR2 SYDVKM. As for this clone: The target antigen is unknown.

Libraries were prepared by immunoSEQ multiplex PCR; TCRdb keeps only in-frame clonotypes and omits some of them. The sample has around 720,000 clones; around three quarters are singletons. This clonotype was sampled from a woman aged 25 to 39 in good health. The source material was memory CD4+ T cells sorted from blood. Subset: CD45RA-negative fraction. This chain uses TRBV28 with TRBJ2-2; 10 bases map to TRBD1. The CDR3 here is CASSPSGTGAPSGELFF. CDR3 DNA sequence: TGTGCCAGCAGTCCCTCCGGGACAGGGGCCCCCAGCGGGGAGCTGTTTTTT.